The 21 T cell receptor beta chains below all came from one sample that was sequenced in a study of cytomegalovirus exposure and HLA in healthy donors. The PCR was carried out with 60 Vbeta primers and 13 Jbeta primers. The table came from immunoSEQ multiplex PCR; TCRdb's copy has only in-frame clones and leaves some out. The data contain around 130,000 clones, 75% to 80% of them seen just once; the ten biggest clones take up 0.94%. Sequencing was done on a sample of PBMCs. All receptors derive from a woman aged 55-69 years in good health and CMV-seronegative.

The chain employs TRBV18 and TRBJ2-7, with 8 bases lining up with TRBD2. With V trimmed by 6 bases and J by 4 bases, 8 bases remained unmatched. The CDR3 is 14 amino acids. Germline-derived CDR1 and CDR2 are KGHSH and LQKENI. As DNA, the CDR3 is TGTGCCAGCTCGGACGGGACTAGGGTATACGAGCAGTACTTC. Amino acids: CASSDGTRVYEQYF.

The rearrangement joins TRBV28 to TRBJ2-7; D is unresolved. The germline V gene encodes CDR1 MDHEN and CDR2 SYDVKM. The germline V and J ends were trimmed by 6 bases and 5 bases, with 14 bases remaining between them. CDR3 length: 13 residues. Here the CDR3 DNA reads TGTGCCAGCAGGGGCTATGGAACCCACGAGCAGTACTTC. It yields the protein CASRGYGTHEQYF.

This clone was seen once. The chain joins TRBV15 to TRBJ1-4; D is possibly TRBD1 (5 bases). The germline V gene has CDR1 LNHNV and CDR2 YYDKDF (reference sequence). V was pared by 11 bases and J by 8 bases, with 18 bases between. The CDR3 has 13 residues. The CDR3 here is CASARGVGEKLFF. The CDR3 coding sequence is TGTGCCTCGGCTCGGGGGGTTGGGGAAAAACTGTTTTTT.

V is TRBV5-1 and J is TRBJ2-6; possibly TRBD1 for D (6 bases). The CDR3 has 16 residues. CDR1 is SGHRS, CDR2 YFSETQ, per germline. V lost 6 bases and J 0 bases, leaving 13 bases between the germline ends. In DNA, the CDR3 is TGCGCCAGCATAGGACAGTATAACTCTGGGGCCAACGTCCTGACTTTC. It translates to CASIGQYNSGANVLTF.

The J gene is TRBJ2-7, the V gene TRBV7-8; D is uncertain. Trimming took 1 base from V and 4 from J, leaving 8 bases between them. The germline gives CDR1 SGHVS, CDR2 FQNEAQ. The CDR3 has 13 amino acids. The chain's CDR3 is CASSLGTKYEQYF. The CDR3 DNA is TGTGCCAGCAGCTTAGGAACAAAGTACGAGCAGTACTTC.

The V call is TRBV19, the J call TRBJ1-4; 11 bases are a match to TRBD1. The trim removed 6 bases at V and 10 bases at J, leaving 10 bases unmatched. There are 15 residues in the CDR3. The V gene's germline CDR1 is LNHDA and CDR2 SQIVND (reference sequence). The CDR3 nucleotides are TGTGCCAGTAGAGGGACAGGGGGATTGGCCGGAAAACTGTTTTTT. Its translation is CASRGTGGLAGKLFF.

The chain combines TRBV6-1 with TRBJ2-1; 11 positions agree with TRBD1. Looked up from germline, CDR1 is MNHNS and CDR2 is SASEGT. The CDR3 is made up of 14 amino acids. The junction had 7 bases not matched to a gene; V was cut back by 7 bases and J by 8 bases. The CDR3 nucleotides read TGTGCCAGCACCCGGACAGGGGGCTTCGATGAGCAGTTCTTC. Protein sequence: CASTRTGGFDEQFF.

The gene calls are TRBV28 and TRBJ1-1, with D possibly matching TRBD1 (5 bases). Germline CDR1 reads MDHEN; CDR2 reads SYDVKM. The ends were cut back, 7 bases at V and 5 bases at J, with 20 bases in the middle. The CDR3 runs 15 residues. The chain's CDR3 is CASTNIRGIRTEAFF. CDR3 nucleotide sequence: TGTGCCAGCACCAATATCCGGGGGATAAGGACTGAAGCTTTCTTT.

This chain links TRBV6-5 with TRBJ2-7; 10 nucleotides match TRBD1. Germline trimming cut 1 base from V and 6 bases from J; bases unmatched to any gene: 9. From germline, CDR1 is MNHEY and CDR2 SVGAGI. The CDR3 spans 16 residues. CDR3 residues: CASSYYPGQGFGEQYF. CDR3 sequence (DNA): TGTGCCAGCAGTTACTATCCGGGACAGGGGTTTGGCGAGCAGTACTTC.

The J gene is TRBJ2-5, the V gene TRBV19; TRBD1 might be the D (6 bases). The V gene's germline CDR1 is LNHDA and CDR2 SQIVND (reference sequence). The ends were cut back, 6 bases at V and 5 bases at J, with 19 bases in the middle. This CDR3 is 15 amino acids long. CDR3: CASRNPWGRGETQYF. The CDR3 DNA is TGTGCCAGTAGGAACCCGTGGGGGCGCGGGGAGACCCAGTACTTC.

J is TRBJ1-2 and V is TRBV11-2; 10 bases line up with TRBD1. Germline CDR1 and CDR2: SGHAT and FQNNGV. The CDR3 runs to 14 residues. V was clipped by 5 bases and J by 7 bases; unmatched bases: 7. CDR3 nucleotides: TGTGCCAGCAGCCCGGACAGGGGGATCTCTGGCTACACCTTC. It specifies CASSPDRGISGYTF.

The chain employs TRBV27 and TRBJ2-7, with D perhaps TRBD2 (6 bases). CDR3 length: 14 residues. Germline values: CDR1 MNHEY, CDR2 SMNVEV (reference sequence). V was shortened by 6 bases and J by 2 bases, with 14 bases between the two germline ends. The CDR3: CASRPWDSPYEQYF. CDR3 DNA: TGTGCCAGCAGACCCTGGGACTCCCCCTACGAGCAGTACTTC.

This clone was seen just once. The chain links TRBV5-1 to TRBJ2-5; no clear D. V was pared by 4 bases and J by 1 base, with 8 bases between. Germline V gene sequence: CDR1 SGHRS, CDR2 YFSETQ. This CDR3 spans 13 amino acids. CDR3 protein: CASSPATQETQYF. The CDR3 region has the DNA TGCGCCAGCAGCCCAGCGACCCAAGAGACCCAGTACTTC.

DNA of the CDR3: TGTGCCAGCAGTAGGGGACAGGGGCGGGGTGAAAAACTGTTTTTT. This gives the protein CASSRGQGRGEKLFF. The chain uses TRBV28 and TRBJ1-4; 10 positions match TRBD1. The CDR3 loop spans 15 amino acids. V gave up 5 bases and J gave up 7 bases; unmatched junction bases: 7. Germline assignment: CDR1 MDHEN and CDR2 SYDVKM.

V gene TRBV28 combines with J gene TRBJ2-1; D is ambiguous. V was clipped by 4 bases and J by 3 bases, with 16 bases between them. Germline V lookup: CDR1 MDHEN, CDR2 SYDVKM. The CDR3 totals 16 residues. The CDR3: CASSSVEATRYNEQFF. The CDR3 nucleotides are TGTGCCAGCAGTTCCGTTGAGGCGACCCGCTACAATGAGCAGTTCTTC.

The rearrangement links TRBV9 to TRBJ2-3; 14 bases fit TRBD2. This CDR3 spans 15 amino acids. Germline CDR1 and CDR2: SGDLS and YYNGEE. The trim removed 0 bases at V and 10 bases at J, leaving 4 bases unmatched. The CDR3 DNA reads TGTGCCAGCAGCGTAGTTGGGACTAGCGGGGGTGCGCAGTATTTT. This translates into CASSVVGTSGGAQYF.

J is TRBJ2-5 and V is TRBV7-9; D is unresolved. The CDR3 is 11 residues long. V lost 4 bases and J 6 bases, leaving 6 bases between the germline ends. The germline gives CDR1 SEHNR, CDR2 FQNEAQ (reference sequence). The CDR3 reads CASSSSQTQYF. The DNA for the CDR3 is TGTGCCAGCAGCTCTTCTCAGACCCAGTACTTC.

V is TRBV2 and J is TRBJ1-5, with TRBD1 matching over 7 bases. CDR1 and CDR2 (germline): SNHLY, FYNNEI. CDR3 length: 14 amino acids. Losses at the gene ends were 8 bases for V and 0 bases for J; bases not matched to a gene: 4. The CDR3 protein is CASHRGISNQPQHF. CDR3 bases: TGTGCCAGCCACAGGGGCATTAGCAATCAGCCCCAGCATTTT.

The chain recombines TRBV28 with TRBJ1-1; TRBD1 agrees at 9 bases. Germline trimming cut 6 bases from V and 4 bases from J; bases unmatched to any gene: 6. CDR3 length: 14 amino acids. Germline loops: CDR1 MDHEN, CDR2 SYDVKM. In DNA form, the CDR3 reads TGTGCCAGCAGCCCACTGACAGGGGGCACTGAAGCTTTCTTT. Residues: CASSPLTGGTEAFF.

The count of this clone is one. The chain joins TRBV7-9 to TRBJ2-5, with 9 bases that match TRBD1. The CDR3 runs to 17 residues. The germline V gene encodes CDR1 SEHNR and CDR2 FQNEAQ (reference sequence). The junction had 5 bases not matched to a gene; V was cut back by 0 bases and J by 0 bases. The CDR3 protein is CASSLAVTGGYQETQYF. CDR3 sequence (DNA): TGTGCCAGCAGCTTAGCGGTGACAGGGGGGTACCAAGAGACCCAGTACTTC.

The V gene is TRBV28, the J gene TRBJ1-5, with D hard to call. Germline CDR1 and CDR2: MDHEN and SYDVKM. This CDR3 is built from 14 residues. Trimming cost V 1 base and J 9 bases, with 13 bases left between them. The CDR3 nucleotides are TGTGCCAGCAGTTTATTAGTACGCTATGGGCCCCAGCATTTT. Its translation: CASSLLVRYGPQHF.